The rows below give T cell receptor beta chains drawn from one sample of a study of T cell responses to AZD1222 COVID-19 vaccine. Sequencing used immunoSEQ multiplex PCR; TCRdb keeps in-frame clones, though not all of them. This sample has approximately 70,000 clones, with more than 80% found just once. The sequences come from peripheral blood, collected on day 0 of AZD1222 vaccination. The receptors were sampled from an adult in good health. Both conserved end residues are part of each CDR3.

TRBJ2-2,TRBV3-1/TRBV3-2,CASSQDSGPTGELFF
TRBJ2-3,TRBV10-3,CAIAGTNLGDTQYF
TRBJ1-5,TRBV24-1,CATSDGTDTFSNQPQHF
TRBJ1-2,TRBV29-1,CSVVTGSGYTF
TRBJ2-5,TRBV7-2,CASGRGETQYF
TRBJ1-2,TRBV7-9,CASSLVRGTGEDYGYTF
TRBJ1-4,TRBV7-2,CASSSTAGVGEKLFF
TRBJ2-1,TRBV3-1/TRBV3-2,CASSQDGGYGNNEQFF
TRBJ2-5,TRBV7-3,CASSLMRGSETQYF
TRBJ1-1,TRBV5-4,CASSLGRATLNTEAFF
TRBJ2-5,TRBV12-5,CASGLGTEQETQYF
TRBJ2-3,TRBV7-8,CASSLGASGGLTDTQYF
TRBJ2-5,TRBV24-1,CATSDFRLAGNQETQYF
TRBJ2-2,TRBV9,CASSVVGGANTGELFF
TRBJ2-2,TRBV5-1,CASSLFGQFRELFF
TRBJ2-7,TRBV6-1,CASSEGSVGSYEQYF
TRBJ1-3,TRBV28,CASSLTGAGNTIYF
TRBJ1-6,TRBV28,CASSSYSYNRGQGSSSYNSPLHF
TRBJ2-1,TRBV27,CASSFGPRYNEQFF
TRBJ1-4,TRBV2,CASNRREEKLFF
TRBJ2-5,TRBV7-3,CASSLNGGPTTQYF
TRBJ1-1,TRBV29-1,CSVAGQGLGTEAFF
TRBJ2-5,TRBV28,CASRDRAQTQYF
TRBJ1-2,TRBV28,CASSLLLGFYGYTF
TRBJ1-2,TRBV4-3,CASSQAISGQGYGYTF
TRBJ1-2,TRBV5-4,CASSLTGDDGYTF
TRBJ2-7,TRBV7-2,CASSSAPPTLTYEQYF
TRBJ1-1,TRBV11-2,CASSFGAEAFF
TRBJ1-2,TRBV4-1,CATKPRQPNYGYTF
TRBJ2-3,TRBV7-3,CASSPLGGGGTDTQYF
TRBJ1-2,TRBV15,CATSRDNRGRNYGYTF
TRBJ2-4,TRBV21-1,CASSNGAAGGIQYF
TRBJ1-1,TRBV3-1/TRBV3-2,CASSQAGTEAFF
TRBJ2-1,TRBV5-1,CASSHGQASSYNEQFF
TRBJ2-7,TRBV18,CASSYQGAAYEQYF
TRBJ1-1,TRBV6-1,CASSVGTGAMNTEAFF
TRBJ2-5,TRBV7-8,CASSLSGAGATQYF
TRBJ1-1,TRBV13,CASSVQGARTEAFF
TRBJ1-6,TRBV2,CASSAGYSSPLHF
TRBJ1-5,TRBV18,CASSAVQGDSGNQPQHF
TRBJ2-1,TRBV18,CASSETSGRGNEQFF
TRBJ1-5,TRBV2,CASSYRRGNQPQHF
TRBJ1-5,TRBV2,CASSQQHYSNQPQHF
TRBJ2-5,TRBV5-1,CASNSGVETQYF
TRBJ2-2,TRBV9,CASSVGGRAAGELFF
TRBJ1-4,TRBV5-5,CASSFLDRAEKLFF
TRBJ1-2,TRBV11-2,CASSSDVAGGNYGYTF
TRBJ2-1,TRBV4-2,CASSPWGLAGNEQFF
TRBJ2-3,TRBV5-1,CASSLEAHADTQYF
TRBJ2-1,TRBV30,CAWIRYNEQFF
TRBJ2-1,TRBV12-3/TRBV12-4,CASGRSYNEQFF
TRBJ1-3,TRBV4-3,CASSPRQGEAGNTIYF
TRBJ2-1,TRBV6-1,CASSDVAGVPGLEQFF
TRBJ1-4,TRBV19,CASKEGPGANEKLFF
TRBJ1-4,TRBV6-6,CASSYSGAGGEKLFF
TRBJ2-1,TRBV5-6,CASSLELAGGHNEQFF
TRBJ2-3,TRBV29-1,CSVKTGGGTDTQYF
TRBJ1-6,TRBV2,CASSELGGDNSPLHF
TRBJ2-1,TRBV28,CASSLARDHQFF